The 10 T cell receptor beta chains in this list originate from one sample, sequenced in a study of long-term antiretroviral therapy in people with HIV (dated by TCRdb to about 2022). The immunoSEQ hsTCRB v3.0 assay was used at survey level resolution to sequence the TRB variable region. The table comes from immuneACCESS by way of TCRdb, which keeps in-frame sequences with V and J called. Part of the clones is missing from these tables; in studies checked, under half for an unresolved V gene and the rest for unknown reasons. The sample yields approximately 47,000 clones; around 80% were counted once. The leading ten clones occupy more than 2.5% of the sample. Here the sequenced sample was unsorted PBMCs, taken 0.8 years after starting antiretroviral therapy. The receptor set was obtained from a woman between 18 and 30 years old with HIV.

This clone showed up just a few times. The genes are TRBV7-9 and TRBJ2-7; D is possibly TRBD1 (5 bases). The CDR3 runs 13 residues. Germline V CDR1 and CDR2: SEHNR, FQNEAQ (reference sequence). V dropped 3 bases and J dropped 5 bases, with 11 bases sitting between them. This CDR3 is CASSFGGAHEQYF. CDR3 coding DNA: TGTGCCAGCAGCTTCGGTGGGGCCCACGAGCAGTACTTC.

The rearrangement links TRBV14 to TRBJ1-2; D might be TRBD1 (5 bases). The CDR3 extends over 16 amino acids. The V and J ends lost 2 bases and 3 bases respectively, with 16 bases between them. Germline V gives CDR1 SGHDN, CDR2 FVKESK. DNA of the CDR3: TGTGCCAGCAGCCAAAGGTCAGGGCAGAGCGACTATGGCTACACCTTC. It translates to CASSQRSGQSDYGYTF. The variable domain in full, completed from reference TRBV14 and TRBJ1-2, reads EAGVTQFPSHSVIEKGQTVTLRCDPISGHDNLYWYRRVMGKEIKFLLHFVKESKQDESGMPNNRFLAERTGGTYSTLKVQPAELEDSGVYFCASSQRSGQSDYGYTFGSGTRLTVV.

V usage is TRBV28 and J usage is TRBJ1-3, with a possible D match to TRBD1 (5 bases). Germline V gene lookup returns CDR1 MDHEN and CDR2 SYDVKM. The V end lost 8 bases, the J end lost 0 bases, and 14 bases lay between the germline ends. The CDR3 extends over 15 amino acids. In DNA, the CDR3 is TGTGCCAGCGCCTTGGGGGTTTCCTCTGGAAACACCATATATTTT. This codes for CASALGVSSGNTIYF.

The chain has TRBV11-3 and TRBJ2-1; 14 positions match TRBD2. Germline CDR1 reads SGHNT; CDR2 reads YENEEA. The CDR3 is made up of 16 amino acids. Trimming removed 1 base from V and 8 bases from J; junction bases left unmatched: 4. The CDR3 here is CASSLGLAGGPDEQFF. The CDR3 DNA follows: TGTGCCAGCAGCTTAGGACTAGCGGGAGGGCCTGATGAGCAGTTCTTC.

This clone was seen once. This chain connects TRBV7-2 to TRBJ2-1; D assignment may be TRBD1 or TRBD2 (5 bases each). From germline, CDR1 is SGHTA and CDR2 FQGNSA. V lost 1 base and J 4 bases, leaving 8 bases between the germline ends. CDR3 length: 14 amino acids. CDR3: CASSLVGEYNEQFF. DNA for the CDR3: TGTGCCAGCAGCTTAGTAGGGGAGTACAATGAGCAGTTCTTC.

The chain links TRBV6-1 to TRBJ2-1; 9 bases fit TRBD1. Germline CDR1 and CDR2: MNHNS and SASEGT. After removal of 5 bases from V and 4 bases from J, the junction contained 3 bases not matched to a gene. The CDR3 contains 14 residues. DNA of the CDR3: TGTGCCAGCAGTCAGGGACAGGGATACAATGAGCAGTTCTTC. This sequence encodes CASSQGQGYNEQFF.

The chain has TRBV27 and TRBJ1-2, with 7 bases matching TRBD1. With V trimmed by 7 bases and J by 7 bases, 15 bases remained unmatched. CDR1 and CDR2 from the germline V gene are MNHEY and SMNVEV (reference sequence). The CDR3 runs to 15 residues. The CDR3 spells CASTLTQGRGLGYTF. The CDR3 bases are TGTGCCAGCACCTTAACACAGGGGAGAGGTCTTGGCTACACCTTC.

The J gene is TRBJ2-2, the V gene TRBV4-3, with D perhaps TRBD1 (6 bases). The ends were cut back, 1 base at V and 5 bases at J, with 17 bases in the middle. The CDR3 has 17 residues. Germline values: CDR1 LGHNA, CDR2 YSLEER. Here the CDR3 DNA reads TGCGCCAGCAGCCAAGGTCTCGGTACAGGGCGTACCGGGGAGCTGTTTTTT. It specifies CASSQGLGTGRTGELFF.

The V gene is TRBV27, the J gene TRBJ1-4; D gene ambiguous. Germline V gene data show CDR1 as MNHEY and CDR2 as SMNVEV (reference sequence). With 7 bases removed from V and 7 bases from J, the gap between germline ends came to 19 bases. The CDR3 loop spans 15 amino acids. CDR3 in DNA: TGTGCCAGCACTCCTACACCGACATTAGGTGAAAAACTGTTTTTT. This gives the protein CASTPTPTLGEKLFF.

The chain joins TRBV7-8 to TRBJ1-6, with 8 bases matching TRBD1. V was pared by 6 bases and J by 8 bases, with 6 bases of the junction left unmatched. The CDR3 has 14 residues. Germline assignment: CDR1 SGHVS and CDR2 FQNEAQ. The CDR3 DNA follows: TGTGCCAGCAGAACCGGGACAGGACATTCACCCCTCCACTTT. It specifies CASRTGTGHSPLHF. Full variable domain (outside the CDR3, taken from reference TRBV7-8 and TRBJ1-6): GAGVSQSPRYKVAKRGQDVALRCDPISGHVSLFWYQQALGQGPEFLTYFQNEAQLDKSGLPSDRFFAERPEGSVSTLKIQRTQQEDSAVYLCASRTGTGHSPLHFGNGTRLTVT.